The 14 T cell receptor beta chains listed next were all sequenced from one sample in a study of CD8+ T cells in alopecia areata. Sequencing relied on a cDNA template that was reverse transcribed from extracted RNA. Some clones are missing from TCRdb's copy, which holds only in-frame ones; the method was immunoSEQ multiplex PCR. The sample consists of 100,000 to 150,000 clones, approximately 49% of them appearing once. Here the sequenced sample was CD8+ T cells sorted from blood, taken at week 0. All receptors derive from a human donor with alopecia areata.

V usage is TRBV29-1 and J usage is TRBJ1-1, with 7 bases that match TRBD1. J was trimmed by 8 bases and V by 7 bases; bases with no gene match: 7. The CDR3 has 11 residues. Germline V gives CDR1 SQVTM, CDR2 ANQGSEA. CDR3 nucleotide sequence: TGCAGCGCCACACCGGGACAGGAAGCTTTCTTT. Translating it yields CSATPGQEAFF.

This sequence joins TRBV4-1 and TRBJ1-5; D is possibly TRBD1 (6 bases). Germline values: CDR1 MGHRA, CDR2 YSYEKL. The CDR3 runs to 16 residues. Trimming cost V 0 bases and J 5 bases, with 14 bases left between them. The CDR3 bases are TGCGCCAGCAGCCAAGATGAGGGAGAGGGGGATCAGCCCCAGCATTTT. Translating it yields CASSQDEGEGDQPQHF.

About this clone: In the same sample, other DNA sequences code for this CDR3. This chain uses TRBV5-1 with TRBJ2-5; 7 nucleotides match TRBD1. Germline trimming cut 2 bases from V and 2 bases from J; bases unmatched to any gene: 6. This CDR3 spans 15 amino acids. The germline CDR1 and CDR2 sequences are SGHRS and YFSETQ. Written as DNA, the CDR3 is TGCGCCAGCAGCTTACAGGGGCAACCACAAGAGACCCAGTACTTC. Its translation is CASSLQGQPQETQYF.

The rearrangement joins TRBV30 to TRBJ1-5; TRBD1 agrees at 7 bases. Germline assignment: CDR1 GTSNPN and CDR2 SVGIG (reference sequence). CDR3 length: 15 amino acids. With 0 bases clipped from V and 1 base from J, the junction kept 3 bases outside the gene matches. In nucleotides, the CDR3 is TGTGCCTGGAGTGTAGTGACAGGGAGCAATCAGCCCCAGCATTTT. Protein product: CAWSVVTGSNQPQHF.

This clone was seen only a few times. The gene calls are TRBV25-1 and TRBJ2-3, with TRBD1 matching over 9 bases. The CDR3 has 13 amino acids. Losses at the gene ends were 8 bases for V and 4 bases for J; bases not matched to a gene: 4. Germline loops: CDR1 MGHDK, CDR2 SYGVNS. The CDR3 protein is CASGGQGPDTQYF. DNA of the CDR3: TGTGCCAGCGGGGGACAGGGCCCAGATACGCAGTATTTT.

The chain recombines TRBV27 with TRBJ2-5; 10 bases fit TRBD2. Germline loops: CDR1 MNHEY, CDR2 SMNVEV (reference sequence). Trimming took 5 bases from V and 5 from J; bases not matched to a gene: 11. The CDR3 totals 16 residues. The CDR3, as DNA: TGTGCCAGCAGTAAGACGGGGCTAGCGGGGGTGGAGACCCAGTACTTC. This encodes CASSKTGLAGVETQYF.

This clone appeared a few times. The J gene is TRBJ2-7, the V gene TRBV30; TRBD2 might be the D (6 bases). This CDR3 region has 12 residues. The V gene lost 0 bases and the J gene lost 6 bases, with 9 bases spanning the gap. The germline gives CDR1 GTSNPN, CDR2 SVGIG (reference sequence). CDR3 sequence: CAWSVLGGEQYF. The CDR3 nucleotides are TGTGCCTGGAGTGTATTGGGAGGCGAGCAGTACTTC.

This clone has a handful of counts. V and J are TRBV14 and TRBJ1-6; D unresolved. Trimming removed 5 bases at V and 7 bases at J, with 15 bases between. The CDR3 has 15 amino acids. Looked up from germline, CDR1 is SGHDN and CDR2 is FVKESK. The CDR3 DNA sequence: TGTGCCAGCAGCTCCCGGGGAGAGGGCAATTCACCCCTCCACTTT. Translated: CASSSRGEGNSPLHF.

The chain couples TRBV25-1 to TRBJ1-6; tentative D call: TRBD1 (5 bases). The CDR3 is made up of 14 amino acids. Germline-derived CDR1 and CDR2 are MGHDK and SYGVNS. V was trimmed by 3 bases and J by 3 bases, leaving 6 bases between them. The CDR3 DNA reads TGTGCCAGCAGTGACAGGGTCTATAATTCACCCCTCCACTTT. Translated: CASSDRVYNSPLHF.

The sample holds many counts of this clone. This chain joins TRBV11-2 and TRBJ1-5; a weak D match, TRBD1 (5 bases). V was clipped by 4 bases and J by 0 bases, with 7 bases between them. The CDR3 length is 14 residues. Germline V gives CDR1 SGHAT, CDR2 FQNNGV. CDR3: CASSYRNSNQPQHF. The DNA for the CDR3 is TGTGCCAGCAGCTACAGGAATAGCAATCAGCCCCAGCATTTT.

The V gene is TRBV7-8, the J gene TRBJ2-7; 9 bases fit TRBD1. The ends lost 4 bases at V and 5 bases at J; junction bases unmatched: 9. Germline CDR1 is SGHVS and CDR2 is FQNEAQ. There are 15 residues in the CDR3. The DNA for the CDR3 is TGTGCCAGCAGCTCTTCCGGGACAGGGTGGAACGAGCAGTACTTC. Translating gives CASSSSGTGWNEQYF.

In its sample, this clone was seen many times. CDR3 protein: CASSMTATNTEAFF. CDR3 sequence (DNA): TGTGCCAGTAGTATGACTGCGACGAACACTGAAGCTTTCTTT. The genes are TRBV19 and TRBJ1-1, with D hard to call. V lost 3 bases and J 1 base, leaving 9 bases between the germline ends. The CDR3 contains 14 residues. Germline CDR1 and CDR2: LNHDA and SQIVND (reference sequence).

This clone was counted only a few times. The chain employs TRBV19 and TRBJ2-7; 12 bases fit TRBD2. Germline CDR1 LNHDA, CDR2 SQIVND (reference sequence). After removal of 5 bases from V and 3 bases from J, the junction contained 2 bases not matched to a gene. The CDR3 totals 14 residues. CDR3 loop: CASSEGLAGYEQYF. The CDR3 DNA is TGTGCCAGTAGTGAGGGACTAGCGGGCTACGAGCAGTACTTC.

The rearrangement links TRBV7-9 to TRBJ2-1; no reliable D call. V lost 2 bases to trimming and J lost 6 bases, with 11 bases between them. This CDR3 comprises 14 residues. Germline V gene lookup returns CDR1 SEHNR and CDR2 FQNEAQ (reference sequence). CDR3 coding DNA: TGTGCCAGCAGCTTAAGCGAGGTTGGCAATGAGCAGTTCTTC. It is translated as CASSLSEVGNEQFF.